Shown below are 18 T cell receptor beta chains from a single sample sequenced in a study of immune evolution from preneoplasia to lung adenocarcinoma. The method was immunoSEQ multiplex PCR; TCRdb's version includes in-frame clones alone and lacks a portion of them. In the table there are 2,500 to 3,500 clones, 80% to 90% of which are singletons. The specimen was FFPE adjacent normal lung tissue. These receptors all come from a person aged 60-79 years with lung adenocarcinoma.

The V and J genes are TRBV5-1 and TRBJ1-1, with D perhaps TRBD1 (6 bases). V lost 4 bases and J 5 bases, leaving 18 bases between the germline ends. Germline V CDR1 and CDR2: SGHRS, YFSETQ. The CDR3 is 15 amino acids. CDR3 sequence (DNA): TGCGCCAGCAGCGACGGACGGTGGGGGGCGACTGAAGCTTTCTTT. As protein: CASSDGRWGATEAFF.

The V gene is TRBV12-5, the J gene TRBJ2-3; 7 bases agree with TRBD1. This CDR3 has 14 amino acids. CDR1 and CDR2 (germline): LGHNT, FRNRAP. Trimming removed 6 bases from V and 3 bases from J; junction bases left unmatched: 6. DNA of the CDR3: TGTGCTAGTGGCCGGGACAGTTTAACAGATACGCAGTATTTT. Encoded protein: CASGRDSLTDTQYF.

V gene TRBV9 combines with J gene TRBJ1-2; TRBD1 matches 8 bases. The V segment lost 3 bases and the J segment 7 bases; nucleotides outside the gene matches: 11. Germline V gene sequence: CDR1 SGDLS, CDR2 YYNGEE. There are 15 residues in the CDR3. The CDR3: CASSGNGQGFFGYTF. The CDR3 DNA reads TGTGCCAGCAGCGGCAATGGACAGGGCTTTTTTGGCTACACCTTC. The whole variable domain, filled in from reference TRBV9 and TRBJ1-2, reads DSGVTQTPKHLITATGQRVTLRCSPRSGDLSVYWYQQSLDQGLQFLIQYYNGEERAKGNILERFSAQQFPDLHSELNLSSLELGDSALYFCASSGNGQGFFGYTFGSGTRLTVV.

V and J are TRBV30 and TRBJ1-1; 8 bases align to TRBD1. The germline V gene encodes CDR1 GTSNPN and CDR2 SVGIG (reference sequence). V lost 2 bases and J lost 10; bases outside the gene matches: 12. The CDR3 is 14 amino acids. CDR3 sequence (DNA): TGTGCCTGGAGTTACGGGAATCAGGGGGCTGGAGCTTTCTTT. Amino acids: CAWSYGNQGAGAFF. The full variable domain, with the rest looked up from reference TRBV30 and TRBJ1-1, is SQTIHQWPATLVQPVGSPLSLECTVEGTSNPNLYWYRQAAGRGLQLLFYSVGIGQISSEVPQNLSASRPQDRQFILSSKKLLLSDSGFYLCAWSYGNQGAGAFFGQGTRLTVV.

The chain joins TRBV15 to TRBJ1-2; D may be TRBD1 (5 bases). V was clipped by 1 base and J by 5 bases, with 11 bases between them. CDR3 length: 14 amino acids. Germline V CDR1 and CDR2: LNHNV, YYDKDF (reference sequence). This CDR3 reads CATSRAGGGYGYTF. CDR3 nucleotides: TGTGCCACCAGCAGAGCTGGGGGAGGGTATGGCTACACCTTC.

The rearrangement links TRBV9 to TRBJ2-3; 10 nucleotides agree with TRBD2. Trimming cost V 4 bases and J 0 bases; bases outside gene matches: 5. CDR1 and CDR2 (germline): SGDLS, YYNGEE. This CDR3 region has 16 residues. For the CDR3, the DNA is TGTGCCAGCAGCATCCTAGCGGGGGTTAGCACAGATACGCAGTATTTT. Translating gives CASSILAGVSTDTQYF.

The chain recombines TRBV5-8 with TRBJ1-1, with D possibly TRBD1 on 5 matching bases. CDR1 and CDR2 from the germline V gene are SGHTS and YDEGEE. The CDR3 is 13 amino acids. Trimming took off 7 bases at V and 13 bases at J, with 23 bases between the two ends. The DNA of the CDR3 is TGTGCCAGCGCGAGGCCCGGTTCAGGGCGAGGTTTCTTT. Protein: CASARPGSGRGFF. Full variable domain (missing parts from reference TRBV5-8 and TRBJ1-1): EAGVTQSPTHLIKTRGQQATLRCSPISGHTSVYWYQQALGLGLQFLLWYDEGEERNRGNFPPRFSGRQFPNYSSELNVNALELEDSALYLCASARPGSGRGFFGQGTRLTVV.

CDR3 region: CASRGPPLYGYTF. For the CDR3, the DNA is TGTGCCAGCAGAGGGCCCCCCCTGTATGGCTACACCTTC. V and J are TRBV7-9 and TRBJ1-2; D call uncertain. Germline loops: CDR1 SEHNR, CDR2 FQNEAQ (reference sequence). The CDR3 totals 13 residues. V was cut by 6 bases and J by 5 bases, with 13 bases left in between.

The chain carries TRBV15 and TRBJ2-5; TRBD1 matches at 9 bases. Unmatched junction bases numbered 2, after V lost 0 bases and J lost 0 bases. Germline CDR1 and CDR2: LNHNV and YYDKDF (reference sequence). The CDR3 totals 16 residues. The CDR3 coding sequence is TGTGCCACCAGCAGAGAGGGACAGGGCCACCAAGAGACCCAGTACTTC. Its translation is CATSREGQGHQETQYF.

The chain uses TRBV7-9 and TRBJ1-6; no reliable D call. The V and J ends lost 1 base and 10 bases respectively, with 8 bases between them. Germline lookup yields CDR1 SEHNR and CDR2 FQNEAQ (reference sequence). The CDR3 has 13 residues. CDR3 in amino acids: CASSLGDGSPLHF. CDR3 DNA sequence: TGTGCCAGCAGCTTAGGAGACGGGTCACCCCTCCACTTT.

This rearrangement joins TRBV27 to TRBJ2-3; D may be TRBD2 (5 bases). The length of the CDR3 is 14 residues. Germline loops: CDR1 MNHEY, CDR2 SMNVEV (reference sequence). V shed 3 bases and J shed 1 base, with 8 bases lying between them. This chain's CDR3 is CASSFGVGTDTQYF. CDR3 DNA: TGTGCCAGCAGTTTCGGGGTGGGCACAGATACGCAGTATTTT.

Here the CDR3 reads CASTGQGVPYGYTF. The DNA of the CDR3 is TGTGCCAGCACCGGACAGGGAGTACCCTATGGCTACACCTTC. The V call is TRBV6-1, the J call TRBJ1-2, with 8 bases that match TRBD1. V dropped 7 bases and J dropped 4; count of bases not matched to a gene: 8. The V gene's germline CDR1 is MNHNS and CDR2 SASEGT. The CDR3 contains 14 residues.

V gene TRBV5-1 combines with J gene TRBJ1-2, with D possibly TRBD1 on 6 matching bases. The length of the CDR3 is 16 residues. The germline V gene encodes CDR1 SGHRS and CDR2 YFSETQ. V dropped 4 bases and J dropped 8 bases, with 24 bases sitting between them. The CDR3, as DNA: TGCGCCAGCAGCCCGGAACATCCTGACAGGTCAACGGGCTACACCTTC. Its protein product is CASSPEHPDRSTGYTF.

This clone was detected only a few times. This chain connects TRBV30 to TRBJ2-7; no reliable D call. Germline V gives CDR1 GTSNPN, CDR2 SVGIG (reference sequence). V lost 2 bases to trimming and J lost 3 bases, with 11 bases between them. The CDR3 has 13 residues. CDR3 region: CAWSLAGGYEQYF. The CDR3 nucleotides are TGTGCCTGGAGTCTGGCAGGTGGCTACGAGCAGTACTTC.

The V call is TRBV13, the J call TRBJ2-3, with 10 bases identical to TRBD2. CDR1 is PRHDT and CDR2 is FYEKMQ in the germline V gene (reference sequence). The CDR3 is 15 residues long. V gave up 6 bases and J gave up 0 bases; unmatched junction bases: 3. CDR3 loop: CASSSGLASTDTQYF. The CDR3 DNA reads TGTGCCAGCAGTTCGGGACTAGCGAGCACAGATACGCAGTATTTT. Full variable domain (rest looked up from reference TRBV13 and TRBJ2-3): AAGVIQSPRHLIKEKRETATLKCYPIPRHDTVYWYQQGPGQDPQFLISFYEKMQSDKGSIPDRFSAQQFSDYHSELNMSSLELGDSALYFCASSSGLASTDTQYFGPGTRLTVL.

The rearrangement joins TRBV2 to TRBJ2-3; D gene ambiguous. Germline V gene sequence: CDR1 SNHLY, CDR2 FYNNEI. V was pared by 7 bases and J by 0 bases, with 11 bases between. This CDR3 contains 14 residues. DNA for the CDR3: TGTGCCAGCAAACGGACCCTCAGCACAGATACGCAGTATTTT. It codes for CASKRTLSTDTQYF.

The CDR3 is CASSLHRGARMNTEAFF. CDR3 DNA: TGTGCCAGCAGCCTACACAGGGGCGCACGGATGAACACTGAAGCTTTCTTT. The chain uses TRBV7-8 and TRBJ1-1; 7 bases fit TRBD1. Germline lookup yields CDR1 SGHVS and CDR2 FQNEAQ. V gave up 5 bases and J gave up 0 bases; unmatched junction bases: 12. The CDR3 has 17 amino acids.

This chain joins TRBV4-1 and TRBJ2-7, with 8 bases identical to TRBD2. V dropped 4 bases and J dropped 0; count of bases not matched to a gene: 11. The CDR3 has 17 residues. Germline-derived CDR1 and CDR2 are MGHRA and YSYEKL. CDR3: CASSRGVSGVSSYEQYF. In DNA form, the CDR3 reads TGCGCCAGCAGCCGAGGGGTTAGCGGGGTGAGCTCCTACGAGCAGTACTTC.